Listed below are T cell receptor beta chains from one sample, sequenced in a study of T cell repertoires in cytomegalovirus infection. In TCRdb, the reads were re-called with MiXCR into one record per CDR3 protein. Counted here are about 450,000 distinct CDR3 sequences, approximately 31% occurring once; the ten biggest clones make up around 13%. The sequenced sample was PBMCs. These receptors were taken from a human donor in good health (CMV status not recorded). Some clones in this sample may be carry-over from other donors' samples. The CDR3 runs from the conserved cysteine through the conserved F or W. D genes are given only for firm matches. Only part of the rows carry a size: once, few, many, or a class if the clone is expanded.

D,J,V,size,DNA,CDR3
-,TRBJ1-4,TRBV7-8,many,TGTGCCAGCAGCCTTGGGGGGCGCGATGAAAAACTGTTTTTT,CASSLGGRDEKLFF
-,TRBJ2-2,TRBV7-9,few,TGTGCCAGCAGCCTTTCCGGACAGCACACCGGGGAGCTGTTTTTT,CASSLSGQHTGELFF
-,TRBJ2-7,TRBV19,-,TGTGCCAGCAGGCTACGTGGAGCGACGAGCTCCTACGAGCAGTACTTC,CASRLRGATSSYEQYF
-,TRBJ2-1,TRBV19,many,TGTGCCAGTAGTGAGGGACTTGGTGAGCAGTTCTTC,CASSEGLGEQFF
TRBD1,TRBJ2-7,TRBV7-2,many,TGTGCCAGCAGCTCACGGTCAGCAGGGACAGCCAGCTCCTACGAGCAGTACTTC,CASSSRSAGTASSYEQYF
-,TRBJ2-7,TRBV12-3/TRBV12-4,-,TGTGCCAGCAGTTTCATAGGCTACGAGCATTACTTC,CASSFIGYEHYF
-,TRBJ2-1,TRBV2,-,TGTGCCAGCAGTGAAGCCTTCGGACAGAACTACAATGAGCAGTTCTTC,CASSEAFGQNYNEQFF
-,TRBJ1-1,TRBV6-5,once,TGTGCCAGCAGTTACGAGGGGGGGGTGAACACTGAAGCTTTATTT,CASSYEGGVNTEALF
-,TRBJ1-6,TRBV7-2,-,TGTGCCATCAGCTTAGGACGAGATCATTCACCCCTCCACTTT,CAISLGRDHSPLHF
-,TRBJ1-6,TRBV30,once,TGTGCCTGGAGTGGACTGATTAATTCACCCCTCCACTTT,CAWSGLINSPLHF
TRBD2,TRBJ2-7,TRBV7-2,-,TGTGCCAGAAGCTTAGCGGCTGTAGCGGGGGGCCGACACGAGCAGTCCTTC,CARSLAAVAGGRHEQSF
-,TRBJ2-2,TRBV19,-,TGTGCCAGTAGTATGCACGGGGCAACCGGGGAGCTGTTTTTT,CASSMHGATGELFF
-,TRBJ2-4,TRBV7-9,many,TGTGCCAGCAGAAGGGCCAGGGAAGATAAAAACATTCAGTACTTC,CASRRAREDKNIQYF
-,TRBJ2-5,TRBV5-4,-,TGTGCCAGCAGCTTGAAGTCGGAGACCCAGTACTTC,CASSLKSETQYF
TRBD2,TRBJ2-2,TRBV19,-,TGTGCCAGTAGCCTACTAGCGGGGGGGCCAGCCGGGGAGCTGTTTTTT,CASSLLAGGPAGELFF
-,TRBJ1-1,TRBV6-1,few,TGTGCCAGCAGCAACCGACAAAATGAAGCTTTCTTT,CASSNRQNEAFF
-,TRBJ1-1,TRBV7-2,many,TGTGCCAGCAGCCCGGAGGGGTGGAGGGCCTCTGAAGCTTTCTTT,CASSPEGWRASEAFF
-,TRBJ2-3,TRBV7-9,few,TGTGCCAGCAGCTTAAGCGTCAGCACAGATACGCAGTATTTT,CASSLSVSTDTQYF
-,TRBJ2-6,TRBV18,few,TGTGCCAGCTCACCACGGCAATCATCTGGGGCCAACGTCCTGACTTTC,CASSPRQSSGANVLTF
TRBD1,TRBJ1-1,TRBV7-2,-,TGTGCCAGCAGGCCACGGCCGGGACAGGGGAGCGTTGGGACTGAAGATTTCTTT,CASRPRPGQGSVGTEDFF
-,TRBJ1-2,TRBV19,-,TGTGCCAGTAGTATAATCCCTCCCCGTGTGGATGGCTACACCTTC,CASSIIPPRVDGYTF
TRBD1,TRBJ2-1,TRBV12-3/TRBV12-4,many,TGTGCCAGCAGTTTCTCAGGGGGAATCAATGAGCAGTTCTTC,CASSFSGGINEQFF
-,TRBJ2-3,TRBV2,-,TGTGCCAGCATTGGCTGGAGCACAGATACGCAGTATTTT,CASIGWSTDTQYF
-,TRBJ1-2,TRBV7-2,-,TGTGCCAGCACCGAAGGCGGGGGGACCTATGGCTACACCTTC,CASTEGGGTYGYTF
-,TRBJ2-5,TRBV11-2,-,TGTGCCAGCAGCAACCGGGGGCAGGGGGAGGAGACCCAGTACTTC,CASSNRGQGEETQYF
TRBD2,TRBJ2-1,TRBV5-4,many,TGTGCCAGCAGTTCTCCGGGGGGGCGGAGCTCCTACAATGAGCAGTTCTTC,CASSSPGGRSSYNEQFF
-,TRBJ1-3,TRBV2,-,TGTGCCAGCAGAAGGACACCCTCAGGAAACACCATATATTTT,CASRRTPSGNTIYF
-,TRBJ1-4,TRBV7-8,few,TGTGCCAGCAGCCCGCGACAGATTGAAAAACTGTTTTTT,CASSPRQIEKLFF
TRBD1,TRBJ2-5,TRBV6-6,many,TGTGCCAGCAGTTACGGGACAGGGGGCGAAGAGACCCAGTACTTC,CASSYGTGGEETQYF
-,TRBJ2-7,TRBV6-2/TRBV6-3,many,TGTGCCAGCAGCACAGTTAGAGAGGACGAGCAGTACTTC,CASSTVREDEQYF
TRBD1,TRBJ1-1,TRBV5-4,few,TGTGCCAGCCGCCGGGACAGGGGTACTGAAGCTTTCTTT,CASRRDRGTEAFF
-,TRBJ1-6,TRBV6-1,-,TGTGCCAGCAGTCAAAATACCAATTCACCCCTCCACTTT,CASSQNTNSPLHF
TRBD2,TRBJ2-5,TRBV27,few,TGTGCCAGCAGCCGACTCGATGCGCGGGGGACCCAAGAGACCCAGTACTTC,CASSRLDARGTQETQYF
-,TRBJ2-1,TRBV20-1,once,TGCAGTGCTAGATTGATAAATGAGCAGTTCTTC,CSARLINEQFF